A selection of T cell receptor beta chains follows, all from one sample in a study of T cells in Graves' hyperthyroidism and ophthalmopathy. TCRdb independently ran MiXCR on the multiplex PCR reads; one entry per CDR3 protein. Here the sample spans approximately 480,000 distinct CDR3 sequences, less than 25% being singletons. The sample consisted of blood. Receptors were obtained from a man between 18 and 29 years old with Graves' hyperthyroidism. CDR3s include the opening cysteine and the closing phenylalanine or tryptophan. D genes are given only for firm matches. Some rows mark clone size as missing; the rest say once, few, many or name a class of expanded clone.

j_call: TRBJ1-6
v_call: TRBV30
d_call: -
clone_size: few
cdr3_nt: TGTGCCTGGAGCAGAGTGGGGAGAGGATCACCCCTCCACTTT
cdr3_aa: CAWSRVGRGSPLHF

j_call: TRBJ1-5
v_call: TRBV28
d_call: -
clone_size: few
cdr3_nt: TGTGCCAGCAGTTTCGACGGCTTGCAGCCCCAGCATTTT
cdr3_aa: CASSFDGLQPQHF

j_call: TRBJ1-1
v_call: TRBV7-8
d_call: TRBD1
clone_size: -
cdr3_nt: TGTGCCAGCAGCCCCCTTAGGGGACAGGGGGACACTGAAGCTTTCTTT
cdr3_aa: CASSPLRGQGDTEAFF

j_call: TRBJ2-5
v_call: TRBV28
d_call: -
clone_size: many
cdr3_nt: TGTGCCAGCAGATCTTTTAAAACCCTACAAGAGACCCAGTACTTC
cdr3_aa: CASRSFKTLQETQYF

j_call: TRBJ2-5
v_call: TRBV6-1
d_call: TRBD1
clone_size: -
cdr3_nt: TGTGCCAGCAGTGTAGACAGGGAAGAGACCCAGTACTTC
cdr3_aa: CASSVDREETQYF

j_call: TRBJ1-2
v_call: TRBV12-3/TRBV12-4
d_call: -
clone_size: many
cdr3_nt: TGTGCCAGCAGTTTAGAAGGGACTTCGATCTATTATGGCTACACCTTC
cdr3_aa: CASSLEGTSIYYGYTF

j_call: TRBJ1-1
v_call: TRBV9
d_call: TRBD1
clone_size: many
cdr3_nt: TGTGCCAGCAGCGCCGGACAGGAGACAATGAACACTGAAGCTTTCTTT
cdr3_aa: CASSAGQETMNTEAFF

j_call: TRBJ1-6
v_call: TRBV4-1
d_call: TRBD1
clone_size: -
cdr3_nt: TGCGCCAGCAGCCAGGGAGGGGGCCGATATTCACCCCTCCACTTT
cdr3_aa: CASSQGGGRYSPLHF

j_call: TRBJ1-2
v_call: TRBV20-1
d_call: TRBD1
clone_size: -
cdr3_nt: TGCAGTGCCCGATCCGGGACAGGGGGCTATGGCTACACCTTC
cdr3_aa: CSARSGTGGYGYTF

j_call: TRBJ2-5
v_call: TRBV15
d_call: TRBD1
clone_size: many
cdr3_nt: TGTGCCACCAGAGCCGGGACAGGGGTTCAAGAGACCCAGTACTTC
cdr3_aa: CATRAGTGVQETQYF

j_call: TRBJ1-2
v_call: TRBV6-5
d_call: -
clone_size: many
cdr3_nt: TGTGCCAGCAGTTACCAGACAGGAAACTATGGCTACACCTTC
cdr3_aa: CASSYQTGNYGYTF

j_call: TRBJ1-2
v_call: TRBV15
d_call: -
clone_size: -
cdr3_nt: TGTGCCACCAGCCGAGGCGGAAGGGAGTTGGGGGGCTACACCTTC
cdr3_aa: CATSRGGRELGGYTF

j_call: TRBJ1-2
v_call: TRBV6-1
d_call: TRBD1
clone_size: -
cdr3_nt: TGTGCCAGCAGTCGAGAACGACAGGGGTTTGGCTACACCTTC
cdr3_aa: CASSRERQGFGYTF

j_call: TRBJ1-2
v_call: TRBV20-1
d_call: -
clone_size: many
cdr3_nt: TGCAGTGCCCCCCGACCTCTAACCGAGAATGGCTACACCTTC
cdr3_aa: CSAPRPLTENGYTF